Below are 15 T cell receptor beta chains sequenced from a single sample in a study of blood T cell repertoires in COVID-19. Data came from immunoSEQ multiplex PCR; TCRdb stores just in-frame clones and leaves some out. Here the sample spans fewer than 200,000 clones, 80% to 90% being singletons. Sequenced: peripheral blood. Source of these receptors: a woman in her 50s with acute or convalescent COVID-19.

This clone was found once. The gene calls are TRBV7-8 and TRBJ1-6; D is possibly TRBD1 (5 bases). Germline values: CDR1 SGHVS, CDR2 FQNEAQ. V shed 5 bases and J shed 14 bases, with 16 bases lying between them. The CDR3 consists of 13 residues. The CDR3 here is CASSPATVPTLHF. The CDR3 DNA is TGTGCCAGCAGCCCAGCGACAGTTCCCACCCTCCACTTT.

Comment on this clone: Other DNA variants within this sample encode the same CDR3. CDR3 bases: TGCGCCAGCAGCTCCGGACAGGCGTATGGCTACACCTTC. It is translated as CASSSGQAYGYTF. V usage is TRBV5-1 and J usage is TRBJ1-2, with 7 nucleotides matching TRBD1. Trimming at V came to 3 bases and at J to 5 bases, leaving 4 bases not matched to a gene. CDR1 and CDR2 from the germline V gene are SGHRS and YFSETQ. The CDR3 extends over 13 amino acids. The full variable domain, its missing parts supplied by reference TRBV5-1 and TRBJ1-2, is KAGVTQTPRYLIKTRGQQVTLSCSPISGHRSVSWYQQTPGQGLQFLFEYFSETQRNKGNFPGRFSGRQFSNSRSEMNVSTLELGDSALYLCASSSGQAYGYTFGSGTRLTVV.

This clone was seen a handful of times. The rearrangement joins TRBV19 to TRBJ2-1, with TRBD2 as a possible D gene (6 bases). Germline loops: CDR1 LNHDA, CDR2 SQIVND (reference sequence). V was trimmed by 5 bases and J by 8 bases, leaving 19 bases between them. The CDR3 consists of 15 residues. Here the CDR3 reads CASSASSVGGYEQFF. For the CDR3, the DNA is TGTGCCAGTAGTGCCTCTAGCGTGGGCGGCTATGAGCAGTTCTTC.

CDR3 sequence (DNA): TGTGCCAGCAGCTCCCGGGACAGGGGGGCCGGGGAGCTGTTTTTT. It translates to CASSSRDRGAGELFF. The chain uses TRBV7-6 and TRBJ2-2, with 11 bases that match TRBD1. There are 15 residues in the CDR3. CDR1 and CDR2 from the germline V gene are SGHVS and FNYEAQ. Trimming at V came to 4 bases and at J to 6 bases, leaving 4 bases not matched to a gene.

The rearrangement uses TRBV3-1 (or the pseudogene TRBV3-2) and TRBJ2-4; D perhaps matches TRBD2 (5 bases). In germline, CDR1 is LGHDT, CDR2 YNNKEL (reference sequence). The CDR3 runs 17 residues. V shed 4 bases and J shed 0 bases, with 16 bases lying between them. The CDR3 DNA reads as TGTGCCAGCAGCCCCGGGATCGAAGGATTAGCCAAAAACATTCAGTACTTC. Translated: CASSPGIEGLAKNIQYF.

This chain joins TRBV7-2 and TRBJ1-2; D possibly corresponds to TRBD1 (6 bases). V lost 4 bases to trimming and J lost 4 bases, with 16 bases between them. In germline, CDR1 is SGHTA, CDR2 FQGNSA. CDR3 length: 15 residues. In nucleotides, the CDR3 is TGTGCCAGCAGCTCCCAACAGGGACGAGGCTATGGCTACACCTTC. Its protein is CASSSQQGRGYGYTF.

V usage is TRBV7-2 and J usage is TRBJ2-7, with 10 nucleotides matching TRBD1. Germline CDR1 is SGHTA and CDR2 is FQGNSA. Trimming cost V 5 bases and J 4 bases; bases outside gene matches: 5. This CDR3 is built from 14 residues. CDR3: CASSDGTGAYEQYF. DNA of the CDR3: TGTGCCAGCAGCGACGGGACAGGGGCGTACGAGCAGTACTTC. Together with reference TRBV7-2 and TRBJ2-7, the CDR3 gives the full variable domain: GAGVSQSPSNKVTEKGKDVELRCDPISGHTALYWYRQSLGQGLEFLIYFQGNSAPDKSGLPSDRFSAERTGGSVSTLTIQRTQQEDSAVYLCASSDGTGAYEQYFGPGTRLTVT.

V is TRBV30 and J is TRBJ2-3; TRBD2 agrees at 8 bases. V lost 0 bases, J lost 1 base, and 3 bases stayed unmatched. Looked up from germline, CDR1 is GTSNPN and CDR2 is SVGIG (reference sequence). The CDR3 is 15 amino acids. The CDR3 DNA reads as TGTGCCTGGAGTGTCCCGGGACTAGGCACAGATACGCAGTATTTT. Translation: CAWSVPGLGTDTQYF.

Turning to this clone: Distinct nucleotide sequences in the sample also encode this CDR3. This chain joins TRBV5-1 and TRBJ1-5; 8 bases are a match to TRBD1. V trimming: 4 bases; J trimming: 7 bases; junction bases outside the gene matches: 7. Germline CDR1 and CDR2: SGHRS and YFSETQ. This CDR3 has 14 residues. CDR3 protein: CASSPGQGGQPQHF. In DNA, the CDR3 is TGCGCCAGCAGCCCCGGACAGGGCGGCCAGCCCCAGCATTTT.

V gene TRBV3-1 (or the pseudogene TRBV3-2) combines with J gene TRBJ2-7; TRBD1 aligns across 10 bases. CDR3 length: 16 amino acids. The V gene end was trimmed by 0 bases and the J gene end by 5 bases; junction bases not matched to a gene: 7. Germline CDR1 reads LGHDT; CDR2 reads YNNKEL (reference sequence). CDR3 sequence (DNA): TGTGCCAGCAGCCAAGATACACAGGACAGGGGGGACGAGCAGTACTTC. Its protein product is CASSQDTQDRGDEQYF.

The chain has TRBV30 and TRBJ2-1; TRBD2 is a possible D gene (5 bases). Germline loops: CDR1 GTSNPN, CDR2 SVGIG (reference sequence). V lost 3 bases to trimming and J lost 0 bases, with 9 bases between them. This CDR3 region has 14 residues. The CDR3 DNA sequence: TGTGCCTGGAGGAGCGGCAGCTCCTACAATGAGCAGTTCTTC. Residues: CAWRSGSSYNEQFF. The full variable domain, with the rest looked up from reference TRBV30 and TRBJ2-1, is SQTIHQWPATLVQPVGSPLSLECTVEGTSNPNLYWYRQAAGRGLQLLFYSVGIGQISSEVPQNLSASRPQDRQFILSSKKLLLSDSGFYLCAWRSGSSYNEQFFGPGTRLTVL.

V usage is TRBV29-1 and J usage is TRBJ2-1, with 8 bases fitting TRBD1. V lost 8 bases and J lost 4; bases outside the gene matches: 7. The CDR3 is 13 amino acids. Germline V gene data show CDR1 as SQVTM and CDR2 as ANQGSEA. The CDR3 reads CSCHRGVYNEQFF. The CDR3 nucleotides read TGCAGCTGTCACAGGGGGGTGTACAATGAGCAGTTCTTC.

The chain employs TRBV12-3 or TRBV12-4 and TRBJ1-2, with a possible D match to TRBD1 (5 bases). The V end was cut by 1 base, the J end by 8 bases, with 11 bases between. The CDR3 spans 13 residues. This CDR3 is CASSLGQGKGYTF. For the CDR3, the DNA is TGTGCCAGCAGTTTAGGGCAGGGTAAGGGCTACACCTTC.

The CDR3, as DNA: TGCAGTGCTAGTGAGGGGGCCACAGATACGCAGTATTTT. Protein product: CSASEGATDTQYF. The chain has TRBV20-1 and TRBJ2-3; TRBD1 matches at 7 bases. This CDR3 has 13 amino acids. Germline V CDR1 and CDR2: DFQATT, SNEGSKA (reference sequence). V shed 3 bases and J 2 bases; nucleotides not matched to a gene: 2.

The chain joins TRBV10-1 to TRBJ1-2; possibly TRBD1 for D (5 bases). The CDR3 runs to 13 residues. Germline CDR1 WNHNN, CDR2 SYGVQD (reference sequence). V was shortened by 1 base and J by 8 bases, with 11 bases between the two germline ends. The CDR3 DNA is TGCGCCAGCAGTGAGTATGGGACTTACGGCTACACCTTC. It encodes CASSEYGTYGYTF.